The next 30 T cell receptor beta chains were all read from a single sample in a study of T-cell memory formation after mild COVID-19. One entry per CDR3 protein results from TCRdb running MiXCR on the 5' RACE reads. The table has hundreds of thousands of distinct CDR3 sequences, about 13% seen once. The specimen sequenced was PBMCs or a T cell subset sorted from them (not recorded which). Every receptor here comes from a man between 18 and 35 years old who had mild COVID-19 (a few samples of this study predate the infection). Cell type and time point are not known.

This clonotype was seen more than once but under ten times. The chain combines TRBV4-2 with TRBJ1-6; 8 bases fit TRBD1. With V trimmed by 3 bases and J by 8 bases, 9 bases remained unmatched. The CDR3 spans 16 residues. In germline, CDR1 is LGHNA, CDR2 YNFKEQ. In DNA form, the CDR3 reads TGTGCCAGCAGCCACGGGGGAGGACAGGGAGATTCACCCCTCCACTTT. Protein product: CASSHGGGQGDSPLHF.

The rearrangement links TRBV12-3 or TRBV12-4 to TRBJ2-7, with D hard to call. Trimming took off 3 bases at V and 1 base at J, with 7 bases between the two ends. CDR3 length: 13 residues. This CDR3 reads CASSFGKSYEQYF. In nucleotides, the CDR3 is TGTGCCAGCAGTTTTGGAAAGTCCTACGAGCAGTACTTC.

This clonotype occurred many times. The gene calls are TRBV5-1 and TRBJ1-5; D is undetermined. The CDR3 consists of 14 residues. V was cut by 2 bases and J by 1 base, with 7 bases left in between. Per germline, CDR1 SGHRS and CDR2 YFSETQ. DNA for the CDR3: TGCGCCAGCAGCTTAGAAGGAAGCAATCAGCCCCAGCATTTT. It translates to CASSLEGSNQPQHF. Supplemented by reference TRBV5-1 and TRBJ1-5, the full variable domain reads KAGVTQTPRYLIKTRGQQVTLSCSPISGHRSVSWYQQTPGQGLQFLFEYFSETQRNKGNFPGRFSGRQFSNSRSEMNVSTLELGDSALYLCASSLEGSNQPQHFGDGTRLSIL.

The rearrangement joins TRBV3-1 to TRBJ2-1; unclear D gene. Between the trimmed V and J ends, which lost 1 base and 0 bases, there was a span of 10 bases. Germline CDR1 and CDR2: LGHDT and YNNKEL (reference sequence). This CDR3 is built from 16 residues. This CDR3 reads CASSQAFMSSYNEQFF. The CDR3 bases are TGTGCCAGCAGCCAAGCTTTCATGAGCTCCTACAATGAGCAGTTCTTC.

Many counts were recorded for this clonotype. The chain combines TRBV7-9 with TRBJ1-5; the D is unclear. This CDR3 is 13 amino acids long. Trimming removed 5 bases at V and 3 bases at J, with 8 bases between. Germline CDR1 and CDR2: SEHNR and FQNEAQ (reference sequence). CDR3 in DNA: TGTGCCAGCAGCCCCGGGGTCAATCAGCCCCAGCATTTT. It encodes CASSPGVNQPQHF. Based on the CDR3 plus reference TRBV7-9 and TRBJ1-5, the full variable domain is DTGVSQNPRHKITKRGQNVTFRCDPISEHNRLYWYRQTLGQGPEFLTYFQNEAQLEKSRLLSDRFSAERPKGSFSTLEIQRTEQGDSAMYLCASSPGVNQPQHFGDGTRLSIL.

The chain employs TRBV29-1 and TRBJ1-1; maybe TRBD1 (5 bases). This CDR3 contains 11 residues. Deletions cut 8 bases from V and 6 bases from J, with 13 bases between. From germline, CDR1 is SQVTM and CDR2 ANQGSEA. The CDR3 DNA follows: TGCAGCCCATTGAGGGGTCCTGAAGCTTTCTTT. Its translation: CSPLRGPEAFF.

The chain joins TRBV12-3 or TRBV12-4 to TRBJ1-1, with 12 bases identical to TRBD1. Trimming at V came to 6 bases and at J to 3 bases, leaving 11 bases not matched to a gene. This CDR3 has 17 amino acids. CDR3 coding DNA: TGTGCCAGCAGACGTACCGGGACAGGGGGCGCGTACACTGAAGCTTTCTTT. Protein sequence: CASRRTGTGGAYTEAFF.

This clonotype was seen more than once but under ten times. CDR3 region: CSVEGGGDTQYF. In nucleotides, the CDR3 is TGCAGCGTTGAAGGGGGGGGAGATACGCAGTATTTT. The chain recombines TRBV29-1 with TRBJ2-3, with TRBD2 matching 7 bases. The CDR3 length is 12 residues. CDR1 is SQVTM and CDR2 is ANQGSEA in the germline V gene. The junction had 0 bases not matched to a gene; V was cut back by 1 base and J by 5 bases.

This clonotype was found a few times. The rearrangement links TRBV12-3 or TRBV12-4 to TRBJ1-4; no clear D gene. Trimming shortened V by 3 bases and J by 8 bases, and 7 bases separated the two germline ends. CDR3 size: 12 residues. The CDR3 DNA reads TGTGCCAGCAGTTTGGGCGGAGAAAAACTGTTTTTT. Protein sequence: CASSLGGEKLFF.

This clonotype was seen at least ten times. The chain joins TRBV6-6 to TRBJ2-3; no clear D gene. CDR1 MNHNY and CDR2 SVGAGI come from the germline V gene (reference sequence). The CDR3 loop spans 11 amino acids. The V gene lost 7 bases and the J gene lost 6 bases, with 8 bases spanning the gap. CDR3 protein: CASTEGDTQYF. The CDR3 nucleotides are TGTGCCAGCACTGAAGGGGATACGCAGTATTTT.

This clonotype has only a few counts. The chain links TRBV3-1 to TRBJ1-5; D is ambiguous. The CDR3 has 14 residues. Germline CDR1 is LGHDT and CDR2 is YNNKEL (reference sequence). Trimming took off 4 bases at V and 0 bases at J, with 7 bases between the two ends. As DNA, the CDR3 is TGTGCCAGCAGCCGGACGGATAGCAATCAGCCCCAGCATTTT. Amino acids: CASSRTDSNQPQHF.

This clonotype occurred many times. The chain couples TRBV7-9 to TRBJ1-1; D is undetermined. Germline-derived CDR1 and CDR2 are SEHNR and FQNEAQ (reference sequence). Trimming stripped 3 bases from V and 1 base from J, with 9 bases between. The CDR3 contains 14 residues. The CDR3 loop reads CASSFKSGNTEAFF. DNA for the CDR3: TGTGCCAGCAGCTTTAAATCCGGGAACACTGAAGCTTTCTTT.

Here the CDR3 reads CASSLAGLAGRSYEQYV. CDR3 DNA sequence: TGCGCCAGCAGCTTGGCGGGTCTAGCGGGGCGATCCTACGAGCAGTACGTC. The chain employs TRBV5-1 and TRBJ2-7; 9 nucleotides match TRBD2. Looked up from germline, CDR1 is SGHRS and CDR2 is YFSETQ. V was clipped by 0 bases and J by 1 base; unmatched bases: 8. The CDR3 is 17 amino acids.

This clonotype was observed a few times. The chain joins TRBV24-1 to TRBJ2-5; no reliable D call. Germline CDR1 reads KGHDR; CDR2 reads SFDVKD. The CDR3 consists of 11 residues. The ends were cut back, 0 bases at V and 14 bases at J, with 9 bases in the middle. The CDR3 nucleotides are TGTGCCACCAGTGATTTGGGTGCCAGCTACTTC. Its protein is CATSDLGASYF.

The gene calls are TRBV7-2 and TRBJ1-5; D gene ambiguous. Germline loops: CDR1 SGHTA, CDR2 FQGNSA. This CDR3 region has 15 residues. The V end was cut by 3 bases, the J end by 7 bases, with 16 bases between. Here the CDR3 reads CASSFARREEQPQHF. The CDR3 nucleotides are TGTGCCAGCAGCTTCGCCCGGAGGGAGGAACAGCCCCAGCATTTT.

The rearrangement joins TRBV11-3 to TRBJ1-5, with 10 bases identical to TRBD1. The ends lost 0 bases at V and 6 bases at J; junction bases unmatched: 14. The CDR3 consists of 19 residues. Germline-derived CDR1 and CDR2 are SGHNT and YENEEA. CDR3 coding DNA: TGTGCCAGCAGCTTAGACCCCGGGACAGGGGTCCCACCCACTCAGCCCCAGCATTTT. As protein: CASSLDPGTGVPPTQPQHF.

The CDR3 sequence is CAWGPMGADTQYF. In DNA form, the CDR3 reads TGTGCCTGGGGCCCAATGGGGGCAGATACGCAGTATTTT. The chain joins TRBV30 to TRBJ2-3; the D gene could be TRBD1 or TRBD2 (5 bases each). The CDR3 is 13 residues long. Deletions cut 5 bases from V and 4 bases from J, with 13 bases between. Germline assignment: CDR1 GTSNPN and CDR2 SVGIG (reference sequence). The whole variable domain, filled in from reference TRBV30 and TRBJ2-3, reads SQTIHQWPATLVQPVGSPLSLECTVEGTSNPNLYWYRQAAGRGLQLLFYSVGIGQISSEVPQNLSASRPQDRQFILSSKKLLLSDSGFYLCAWGPMGADTQYFGPGTRLTVL.

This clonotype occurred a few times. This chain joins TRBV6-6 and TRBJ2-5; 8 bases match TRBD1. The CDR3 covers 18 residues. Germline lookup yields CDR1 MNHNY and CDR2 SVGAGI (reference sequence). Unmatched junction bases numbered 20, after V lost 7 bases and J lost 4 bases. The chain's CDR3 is CASTRSGGEAGKRETQYF. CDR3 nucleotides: TGTGCCAGCACCCGGTCAGGGGGCGAGGCCGGTAAACGAGAGACCCAGTACTTC.

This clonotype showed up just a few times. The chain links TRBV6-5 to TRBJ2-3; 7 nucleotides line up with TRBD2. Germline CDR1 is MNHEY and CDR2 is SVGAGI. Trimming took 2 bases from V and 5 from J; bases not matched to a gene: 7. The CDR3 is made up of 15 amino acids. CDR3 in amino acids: CASSYGASGLDTQYF. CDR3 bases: TGTGCCAGCAGTTACGGGGCTAGCGGATTAGATACGCAGTATTTT.

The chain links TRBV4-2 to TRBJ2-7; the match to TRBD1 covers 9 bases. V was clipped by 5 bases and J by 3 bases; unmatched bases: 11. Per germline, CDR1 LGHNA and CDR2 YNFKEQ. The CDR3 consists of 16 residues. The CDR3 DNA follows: TGTGCCAGCAGCGAGACCGGGACAGGGTTGATCTACGAGCAGTACTTC. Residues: CASSETGTGLIYEQYF.

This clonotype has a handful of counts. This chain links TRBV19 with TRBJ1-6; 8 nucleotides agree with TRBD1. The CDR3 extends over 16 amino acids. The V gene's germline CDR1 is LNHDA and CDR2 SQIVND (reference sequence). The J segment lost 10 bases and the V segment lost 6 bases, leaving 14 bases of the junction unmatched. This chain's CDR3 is CASSELPGQEISPLHF. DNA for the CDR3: TGTGCCAGTAGCGAGCTACCGGGACAGGAAATATCACCCCTCCACTTT.

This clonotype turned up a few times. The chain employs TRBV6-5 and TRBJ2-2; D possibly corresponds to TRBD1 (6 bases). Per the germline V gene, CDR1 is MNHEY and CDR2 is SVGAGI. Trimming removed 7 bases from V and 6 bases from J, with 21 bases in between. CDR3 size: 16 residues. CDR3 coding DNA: TGTGCCAGCACTCAAAGGGGCAGGGGTGTCTCCGGGGAGCTGTTTTTT. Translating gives CASTQRGRGVSGELFF.

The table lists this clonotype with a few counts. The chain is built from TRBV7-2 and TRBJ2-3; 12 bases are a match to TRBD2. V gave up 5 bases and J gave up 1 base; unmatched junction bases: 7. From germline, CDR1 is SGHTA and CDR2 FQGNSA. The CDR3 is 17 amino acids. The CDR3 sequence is CASSRLAGGRGTDTQYF. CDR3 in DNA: TGTGCCAGCAGCCGCCTAGCGGGGGGGCGCGGCACAGATACGCAGTATTTT.

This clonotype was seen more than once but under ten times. The CDR3 protein is CASSFALVTDTQYF. The CDR3 region has the DNA TGCGCCAGCAGCTTTGCGCTGGTTACAGATACGCAGTATTTT. V gene TRBV5-1 combines with J gene TRBJ2-3; no clear D. Germline CDR1 and CDR2: SGHRS and YFSETQ. The CDR3 contains 14 residues. Trimming stripped 2 bases from V and 3 bases from J, with 10 bases between.

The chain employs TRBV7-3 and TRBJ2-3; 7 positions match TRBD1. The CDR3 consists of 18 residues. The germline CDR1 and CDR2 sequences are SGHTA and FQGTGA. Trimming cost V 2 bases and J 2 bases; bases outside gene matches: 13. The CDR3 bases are TGTGCCAGCAGCTTATTACCCCCGGGACAGCTATACACAGATACGCAGTATTTT. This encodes CASSLLPPGQLYTDTQYF.

The CDR3 is CSVSSGKETQYF. DNA of the CDR3: TGCAGCGTTTCCAGCGGGAAAGAGACCCAGTACTTC. The genes are TRBV29-1 and TRBJ2-5, with 7 bases fitting TRBD2. Trimming cost V 5 bases and J 3 bases; bases outside gene matches: 3. The germline V gene has CDR1 SQVTM and CDR2 ANQGSEA. This CDR3 has 12 amino acids.

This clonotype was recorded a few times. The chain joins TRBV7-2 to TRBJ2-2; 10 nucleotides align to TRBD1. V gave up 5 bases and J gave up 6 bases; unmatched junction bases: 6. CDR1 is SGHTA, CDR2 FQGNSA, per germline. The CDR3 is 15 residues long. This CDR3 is CASSRGGQGSGELFF. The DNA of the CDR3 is TGTGCCAGCAGCCGCGGGGGACAGGGGTCCGGGGAGCTGTTTTTT.

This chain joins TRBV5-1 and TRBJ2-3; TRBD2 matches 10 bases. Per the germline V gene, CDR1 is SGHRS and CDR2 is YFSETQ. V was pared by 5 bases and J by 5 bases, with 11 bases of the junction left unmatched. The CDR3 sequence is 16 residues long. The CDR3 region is CASRGDTSGAGDTQYF. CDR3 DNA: TGCGCCAGCAGAGGGGATACTAGCGGGGCAGGAGATACGCAGTATTTT.

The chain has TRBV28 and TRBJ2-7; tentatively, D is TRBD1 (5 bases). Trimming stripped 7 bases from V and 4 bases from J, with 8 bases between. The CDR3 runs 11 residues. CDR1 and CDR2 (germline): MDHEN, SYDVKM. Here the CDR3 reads CASTAGYEQYV. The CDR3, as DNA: TGTGCCAGCACCGCAGGGTACGAGCAGTACGTC.

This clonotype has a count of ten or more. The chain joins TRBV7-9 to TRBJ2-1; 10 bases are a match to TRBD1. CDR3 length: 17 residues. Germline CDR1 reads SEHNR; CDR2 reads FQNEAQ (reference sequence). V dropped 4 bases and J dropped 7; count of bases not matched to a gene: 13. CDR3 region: CASSSPGQGIGRNEQFF. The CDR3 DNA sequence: TGTGCCAGCAGCTCACCGGGACAGGGGATAGGTAGGAATGAGCAGTTCTTC. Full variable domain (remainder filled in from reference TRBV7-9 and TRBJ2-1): DTGVSQNPRHKITKRGQNVTFRCDPISEHNRLYWYRQTLGQGPEFLTYFQNEAQLEKSRLLSDRFSAERPKGSFSTLEIQRTEQGDSAMYLCASSSPGQGIGRNEQFFGPGTRLTVL.